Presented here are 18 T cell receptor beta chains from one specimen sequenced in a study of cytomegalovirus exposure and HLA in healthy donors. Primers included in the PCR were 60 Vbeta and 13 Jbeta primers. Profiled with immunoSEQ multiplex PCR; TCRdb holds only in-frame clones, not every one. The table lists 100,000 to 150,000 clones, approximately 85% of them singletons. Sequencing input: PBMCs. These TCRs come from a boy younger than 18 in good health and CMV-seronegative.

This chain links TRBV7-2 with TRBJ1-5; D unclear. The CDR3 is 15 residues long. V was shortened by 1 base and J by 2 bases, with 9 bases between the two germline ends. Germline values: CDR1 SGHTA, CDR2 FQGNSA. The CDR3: CASSLETIRNQPQHF. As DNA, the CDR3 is TGTGCCAGCAGCTTAGAAACTATTCGCAATCAGCCCCAGCATTTT.

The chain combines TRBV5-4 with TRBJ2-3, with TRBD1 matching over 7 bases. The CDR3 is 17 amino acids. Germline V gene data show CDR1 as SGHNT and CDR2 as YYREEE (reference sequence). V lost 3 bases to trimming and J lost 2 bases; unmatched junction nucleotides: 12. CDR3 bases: TGTGCCAGCAGCTCGTTTCCCGGGACAGACCCCACAGATACGCAGTATTTT. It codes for CASSSFPGTDPTDTQYF. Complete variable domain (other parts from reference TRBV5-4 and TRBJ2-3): ETGVTQSPTHLIKTRGQQVTLRCSSQSGHNTVSWYQQALGQGPQFIFQYYREEENGRGNFPPRFSGLQFPNYSSELNVNALELDDSALYLCASSSFPGTDPTDTQYFGPGTRLTVL.

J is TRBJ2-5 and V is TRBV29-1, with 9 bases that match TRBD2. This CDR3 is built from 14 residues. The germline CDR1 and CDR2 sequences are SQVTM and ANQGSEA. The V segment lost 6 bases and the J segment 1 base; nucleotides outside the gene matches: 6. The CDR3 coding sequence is TGCAGCGTGGCTAGCGGGACGATCCAAGAGACCCAGTACTTC. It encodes CSVASGTIQETQYF.

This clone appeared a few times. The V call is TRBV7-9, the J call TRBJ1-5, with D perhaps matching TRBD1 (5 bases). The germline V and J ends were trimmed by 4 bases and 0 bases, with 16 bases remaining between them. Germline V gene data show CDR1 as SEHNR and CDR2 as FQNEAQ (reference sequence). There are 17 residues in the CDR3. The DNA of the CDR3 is TGTGCCAGCAGCTCGACCCGGGGGGGGTATAGCAATCAGCCCCAGCATTTT. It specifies CASSSTRGGYSNQPQHF.

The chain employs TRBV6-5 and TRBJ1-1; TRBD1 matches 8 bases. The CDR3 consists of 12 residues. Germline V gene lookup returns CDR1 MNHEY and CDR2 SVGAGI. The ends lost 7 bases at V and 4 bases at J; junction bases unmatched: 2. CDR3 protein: CASKTGGTEAFF. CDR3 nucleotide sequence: TGTGCCAGCAAAACAGGGGGCACTGAAGCTTTCTTT.

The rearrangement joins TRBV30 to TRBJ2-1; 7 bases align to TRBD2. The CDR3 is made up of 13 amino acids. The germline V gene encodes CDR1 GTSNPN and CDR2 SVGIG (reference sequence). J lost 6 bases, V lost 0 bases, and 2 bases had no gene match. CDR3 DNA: TGTGCCTGGAGTGTAGCGGGAATCAATGAGCAGTTCTTC. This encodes CAWSVAGINEQFF.

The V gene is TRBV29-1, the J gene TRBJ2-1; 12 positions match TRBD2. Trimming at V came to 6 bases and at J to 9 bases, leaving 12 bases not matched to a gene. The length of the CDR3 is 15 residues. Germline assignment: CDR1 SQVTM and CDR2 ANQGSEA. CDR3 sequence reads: CSVERLAGVSGEQFF. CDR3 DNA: TGCAGCGTCGAAAGACTAGCGGGAGTTTCAGGTGAGCAGTTCTTC.

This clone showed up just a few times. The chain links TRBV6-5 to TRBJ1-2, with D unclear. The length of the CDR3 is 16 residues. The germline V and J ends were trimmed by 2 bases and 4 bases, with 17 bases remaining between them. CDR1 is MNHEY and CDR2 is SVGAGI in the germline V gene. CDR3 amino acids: CASSYGPPPVAYGYTF. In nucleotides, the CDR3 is TGTGCCAGCAGTTACGGGCCCCCGCCTGTGGCCTATGGCTACACCTTC.

The CDR3 spells CASSPGTGVNSNQPQHF. DNA for the CDR3: TGTGCCAGCTCACCCGGGACAGGGGTTAATAGCAATCAGCCCCAGCATTTT. The chain joins TRBV18 to TRBJ1-5, with 10 bases identical to TRBD1. Germline CDR1 and CDR2: KGHSH and LQKENI. This CDR3 contains 17 residues. V lost 3 bases to trimming and J lost 0 bases; unmatched junction nucleotides: 5.

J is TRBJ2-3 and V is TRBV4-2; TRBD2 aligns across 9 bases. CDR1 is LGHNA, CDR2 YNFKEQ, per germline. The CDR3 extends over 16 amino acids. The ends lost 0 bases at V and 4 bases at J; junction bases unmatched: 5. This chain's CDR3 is CASSQEPSGISDTQYF. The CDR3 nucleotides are TGTGCCAGCAGCCAAGAACCTAGCGGGATCTCAGATACGCAGTATTTT.

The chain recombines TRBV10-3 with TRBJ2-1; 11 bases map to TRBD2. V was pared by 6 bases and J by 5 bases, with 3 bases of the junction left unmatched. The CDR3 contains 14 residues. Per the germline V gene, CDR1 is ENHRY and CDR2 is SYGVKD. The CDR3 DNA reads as TGTGCCATCAGGGGACTAGCGGAAAACAATGAGCAGTTCTTC. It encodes CAIRGLAENNEQFF.

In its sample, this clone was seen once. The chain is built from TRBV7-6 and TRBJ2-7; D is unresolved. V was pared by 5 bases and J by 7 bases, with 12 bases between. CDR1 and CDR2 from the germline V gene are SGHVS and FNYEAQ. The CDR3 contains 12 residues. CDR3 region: CASSPDTREQYF. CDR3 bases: TGTGCCAGCAGCCCCGACACCAGGGAGCAGTACTTC.

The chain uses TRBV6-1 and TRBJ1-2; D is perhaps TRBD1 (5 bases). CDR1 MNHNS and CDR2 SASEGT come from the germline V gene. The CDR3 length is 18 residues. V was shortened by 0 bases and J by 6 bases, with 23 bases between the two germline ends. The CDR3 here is CASSEAIVRRGVSDGYTF. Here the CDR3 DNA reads TGTGCCAGCAGTGAAGCAATCGTTAGACGGGGGGTTTCGGATGGCTACACCTTC.

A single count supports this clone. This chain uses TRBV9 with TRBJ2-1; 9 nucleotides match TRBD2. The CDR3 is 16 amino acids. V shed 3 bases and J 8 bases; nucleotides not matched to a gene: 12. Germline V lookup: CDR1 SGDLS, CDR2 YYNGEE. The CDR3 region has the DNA TGTGCCAGCAGCGGGCTGACTAGCGGTTTATTGGATGAGCAGTTCTTC. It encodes CASSGLTSGLLDEQFF. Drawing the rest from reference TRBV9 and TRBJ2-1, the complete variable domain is DSGVTQTPKHLITATGQRVTLRCSPRSGDLSVYWYQQSLDQGLQFLIQYYNGEERAKGNILERFSAQQFPDLHSELNLSSLELGDSALYFCASSGLTSGLLDEQFFGPGTRLTVL.

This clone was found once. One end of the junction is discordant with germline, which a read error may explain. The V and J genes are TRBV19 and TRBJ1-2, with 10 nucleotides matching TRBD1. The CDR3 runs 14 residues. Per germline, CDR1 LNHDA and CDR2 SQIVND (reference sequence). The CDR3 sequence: CASSPGTGVKGYPF. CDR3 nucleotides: TGTGCCAGTAGCCCCGGGACAGGGGTAAAGGGCTACCCCTTC.

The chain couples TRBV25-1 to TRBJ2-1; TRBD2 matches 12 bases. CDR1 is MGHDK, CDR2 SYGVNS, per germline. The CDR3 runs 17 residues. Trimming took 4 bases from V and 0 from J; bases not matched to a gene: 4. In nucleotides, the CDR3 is TGTGCCAGCAGTGGAGGGACTAGCGGGCACTCCTACAATGAGCAGTTCTTC. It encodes CASSGGTSGHSYNEQFF.

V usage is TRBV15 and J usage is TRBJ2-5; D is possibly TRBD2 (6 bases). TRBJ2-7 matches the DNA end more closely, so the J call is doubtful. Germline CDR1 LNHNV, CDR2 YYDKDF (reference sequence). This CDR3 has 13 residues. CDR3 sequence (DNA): TGTGCCACCGGCCGGGACTTCTCCTACGAGCAGTACTTC. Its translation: CATGRDFSYEQYF.

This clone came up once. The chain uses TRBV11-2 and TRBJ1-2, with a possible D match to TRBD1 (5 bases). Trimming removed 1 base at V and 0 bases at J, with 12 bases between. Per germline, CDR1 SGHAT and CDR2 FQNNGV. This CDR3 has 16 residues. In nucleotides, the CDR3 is TGTGCCAGCAGCTTAGCTCAGGGTGCCGCTAACTATGGCTACACCTTC. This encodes CASSLAQGAANYGYTF.